These 17 T cell receptor beta chains were sequenced from one sample in a study of CD8+CD57+ T cells in acquired aplastic anemia. The use of genomic DNA as template underpinned the TCR beta VDJ and CDR3 profiling. One entry per CDR3 protein, called by TCRdb with MiXCR from the reads. This table holds about 190,000 distinct CDR3 sequences, less than 70% found once. Sequenced input: sorted CD4+, CD8+, or CD8+CD57+ T cells (not recorded which) from PBMCs. The origin of the receptors is a human donor in good health, serving as a control.

Turning to this clonotype: One end of the junction varies from germline; a read error may be responsible. The rearrangement joins TRBV4-1 to TRBJ2-7, with 10 bases identical to TRBD1. The CDR3 runs 14 residues. Germline lookup yields CDR1 MGHRA and CDR2 YSYEKL. The CDR3, as DNA: TGTGCCAGCAGCCGGGACAGGGGATTCTACGAGCAGTACTTC. This gives the protein CASSRDRGFYEQYF.

The rearrangement uses TRBV7-2 and TRBJ2-1; perhaps TRBD2 as D (5 bases). The CDR3 has 13 residues. Germline values: CDR1 SGHTA, CDR2 FQGNSA. The ends were cut back, 3 bases at V and 7 bases at J, with 10 bases in the middle. The CDR3 sequence is CASSFGVGNEQFF. The CDR3 DNA reads TGTGCCAGCAGCTTCGGGGTTGGGAATGAGCAGTTCTTC.

At least ten counts were recorded for this clonotype. This sequence joins TRBV7-6 and TRBJ1-1; D may be TRBD1 (5 bases). Per the germline V gene, CDR1 is SGHVS and CDR2 is FNYEAQ. This CDR3 spans 13 amino acids. The V and J ends lost 5 bases and 1 base respectively, with 8 bases between them. CDR3 sequence reads: CASSNQGNTEAFF. The CDR3 DNA is TGTGCCAGCAGCAACCAGGGGAACACTGAAGCTTTCTTT.

This chain joins TRBV7-3 and TRBJ2-1; a possible D gene is TRBD2 (7 bases). The CDR3 runs 16 residues. Germline values: CDR1 SGHTA, CDR2 FQGTGA. Trimming pared 2 bases from V and 3 bases from J, leaving 14 bases between. The CDR3 sequence: CASSLLGGGIYNEQFF. The CDR3 nucleotides read TGTGCCAGCAGCTTATTAGGGGGGGGAATCTACAATGAGCAGTTCTTC.

The chain combines TRBV10-3 with TRBJ1-5, with a weak D call TRBD1 (5 bases). V dropped 3 bases and J dropped 14 bases, with 11 bases sitting between them. There are 11 residues in the CDR3. The germline V gene encodes CDR1 ENHRY and CDR2 SYGVKD. The CDR3 region is CAISDGGSEHF. DNA of the CDR3: TGTGCCATCAGTGACGGGGGGAGTGAGCATTTT.

The CDR3 sequence: CASSLAAFGIRNGYTF. For the CDR3, the DNA is TGTGCCAGCAGCTTGGCAGCCTTCGGTATCCGGAATGGCTACACCTTC. The rearrangement links TRBV5-6 to TRBJ1-2; D gene ambiguous. The ends were cut back, 0 bases at V and 6 bases at J, with 18 bases in the middle. CDR3 length: 16 amino acids. Per the germline V gene, CDR1 is SGHDT and CDR2 is YYEEEE.

This clonotype was observed many times. DNA for the CDR3: TGTGCCAGCAGCTTCACTAGCGGGGGGGCTGCTGAGCAGTTCTTC. Translating it yields CASSFTSGGAAEQFF. The rearrangement uses TRBV7-2 and TRBJ2-1, with 13 bases that match TRBD2. CDR1 and CDR2 from the germline V gene are SGHTA and FQGNSA. The CDR3 loop spans 15 amino acids. V lost 3 bases, J lost 9 bases, and 5 bases stayed unmatched.

This clonotype was recorded at least ten times. J is TRBJ2-1 and V is TRBV5-6, with D uncertain. Germline V gene lookup returns CDR1 SGHDT and CDR2 YYEEEE. Between the trimmed V and J ends, which lost 0 bases and 7 bases, there was a span of 8 bases. This CDR3 spans 13 amino acids. CDR3 bases: TGTGCCAGCAGCTTGGTTGGGGATAATGAGCAGTTCTTC. Its translation is CASSLVGDNEQFF. Together with reference TRBV5-6 and TRBJ2-1, the CDR3 gives the full variable domain: DAGVTQSPTHLIKTRGQQVTLRCSPKSGHDTVSWYQQALGQGPQFIFQYYEEEERQRGNFPDRFSGHQFPNYSSELNVNALLLGDSALYLCASSLVGDNEQFFGPGTRLTVL.

The V and J genes are TRBV29-1 and TRBJ1-2, with a weak D call TRBD1 (6 bases). Germline loops: CDR1 SQVTM, CDR2 ANQGSEA. The CDR3 has 12 residues. Trimming left V 7 bases short and J 2 bases short, with 11 bases between. The DNA for the CDR3 is TGCAGCGCCCTGACAGGAAACTATGGCTACACCTTC. Protein product: CSALTGNYGYTF.

Comment on this clonotype: Compared with germline, one end of the junction differs, possibly owing to a read error. The genes are TRBV10-1 and TRBJ1-2, with D uncertain. The CDR3 has 14 residues. Per germline, CDR1 WNHNN and CDR2 SYGVQD (reference sequence). The CDR3 sequence: CVSSLVQSNYGYTF. CDR3 sequence (DNA): TGCGTCAGCAGCTTAGTACAATCTAACTATGGCTACACCTTC.

Turning to this clonotype: A clone one base away is much larger, so this may be a read error. The chain links TRBV6-2 or TRBV6-3 to TRBJ2-6, with a tentative D call TRBD1 (5 bases). Germline V gives CDR1 MNHEY, CDR2 SVGEGT. The CDR3 covers 15 residues. Trimming removed 5 bases from V and 8 bases from J, with 16 bases in between. CDR3 nucleotide sequence: TGTGCCAGCAGTCCGTACAGGCCCGGGTCCAACGTCCTGACTTTC. Protein sequence: CASSPYRPGSNVLTF.

In its sample, this clonotype was seen a few times. V is TRBV6-5 and J is TRBJ1-5, with 12 bases fitting TRBD1. Germline-derived CDR1 and CDR2 are MNHEY and SVGAGI. This CDR3 has 16 amino acids. DNA of the CDR3: TGTGTCACCCGGGACAGGGGGCCTTATAGCAATCAGCCCCAGCATTTT. Translated: CVTRDRGPYSNQPQHF.

This clonotype was seen a handful of times. This chain links TRBV7-6 with TRBJ2-3; D not resolved. This CDR3 region has 15 residues. Germline V lookup: CDR1 SGHVS, CDR2 FNYEAQ. V was shortened by 3 bases and J by 0 bases, with 10 bases between the two germline ends. CDR3 residues: CASSLAYGSTDTQYF. CDR3 coding DNA: TGTGCCAGCAGCTTGGCGTATGGGAGCACAGATACGCAGTATTTT.

V gene TRBV7-6 combines with J gene TRBJ2-7, with a possible D match to TRBD2 (7 bases). CDR3 length equals 19 residues. Trimming shortened V by 3 bases and J by 0 bases, and 24 bases separated the two germline ends. Germline V gene lookup returns CDR1 SGHVS and CDR2 FNYEAQ. CDR3 amino acids: CASSFGGGLFQGLSYEQYF. CDR3 coding DNA: TGTGCCAGCAGCTTTGGGGGGGGGCTTTTCCAGGGCCTCTCCTACGAGCAGTACTTC.

This clonotype was seen ten or more times. The V call is TRBV7-3, the J call TRBJ2-5; 7 bases are shared with TRBD2. The germline V gene has CDR1 SGHTA and CDR2 FQGTGA. The CDR3 runs 15 residues. J lost 2 bases, V lost 4 bases, and 7 bases had no gene match. This chain's CDR3 is CASSWGGGPQETQYF. CDR3 DNA sequence: TGTGCCAGCAGCTGGGGCGGGGGTCCTCAAGAGACCCAGTACTTC. The complete variable domain, with remaining parts taken from reference TRBV7-3 and TRBJ2-5, reads GAGVSQTPSNKVTEKGKYVELRCDPISGHTALYWYRQSLGQGPEFLIYFQGTGAADDSGLPNDRFFAVRPEGSVSTLKIQRTERGDSAVYLCASSWGGGPQETQYFGPGTRLLVL.

In this sample, this clonotype turned up once. The chain joins TRBV9 to TRBJ2-1; D is uncertain. CDR3 length equals 14 residues. The germline CDR1 and CDR2 sequences are SGDLS and YYNGEE. V was clipped by 0 bases and J by 9 bases, with 13 bases between them. The CDR3 sequence: CASSVGVPLGEQFF. In DNA, the CDR3 is TGTGCCAGCAGCGTAGGAGTTCCACTGGGTGAGCAGTTCTTC.

This rearrangement joins TRBV2 to TRBJ1-5, with D hard to call. The CDR3 has 13 amino acids. Germline loops: CDR1 SNHLY, CDR2 FYNNEI. V was trimmed by 4 bases and J by 5 bases, leaving 9 bases between them. CDR3 sequence (DNA): TGTGCCAGCAGTGTTGAGATAGATCAGCCCCAGCATTTT. This translates into CASSVEIDQPQHF.